This TCR beta chain emerged from a study of cytomegalovirus exposure and HLA in healthy donors. Study-level information: The approximately 130 validation repertoires were reported in a later analysis to have been generated on the same platform as the roughly 720 first-cohort repertoires.

TCRdb keeps only in-frame clones here, not all; method: immunoSEQ multiplex PCR. The repertoire holds roughly 240,000 clones, with roughly 89% as singletons. Study results and caveats: The classifier reportedly diagnosed cytomegalovirus status with high specificity and sensitivity.

The donors were part of the validation cohort, which consisted of more than 90 subjects and was separate from the first cohort of 666 subjects. This CDR3 has 13 residues. The germline V gene encodes CDR1 SGHDT and CDR2 YYEEEE. The V gene lost 4 bases and the J gene lost 9 bases, with 17 bases spanning the gap. As regards this clone: Its antigen is undetermined.

The clonotype was recovered from a man between 18 and 35 years old in good health and CMV-seronegative. The gene calls are TRBV5-6 and TRBJ2-7; D remains ambiguous. The specimen sequenced was PBMCs. The CDR3 region has the DNA TGTGCCAGCAGCCGAATACATACGCCTGGGCAGTACTTC. Protein: CASSRIHTPGQYF.